These 30 T cell receptor beta chains were all obtained from the same sample, sequenced in a study of graft-versus-host responses after intestinal transplantation. TCRdb's copy holds only in-frame clones and misses some; the assay was immunoSEQ multiplex PCR. This sample has more than 12,000 clones, with under 70% found just once. Tissue processing of the graft released intraepithelial and lamina propria lymphocytes from it. Sequenced here: ileum tissue, sampled 700 to 800 days after intestinal transplantation. The source of these receptors is a human patient who received an intestinal transplant, so some T cells may come from the graft donor.

This chain connects TRBV5-6 to TRBJ1-5; the D gene is possibly TRBD1 (5 bases). The V gene lost 1 base and the J gene lost 7 bases, with 12 bases spanning the gap. Germline-derived CDR1 and CDR2 are SGHDT and YYEEEE. The length of the CDR3 is 14 residues. CDR3: CASSLSPREQPQHF. The CDR3 DNA sequence: TGTGCCAGCAGCTTGAGTCCCAGGGAACAGCCCCAGCATTTT.

The J gene is TRBJ1-6, the V gene TRBV11-2; D is possibly TRBD1 (5 bases). Germline CDR1 reads SGHAT; CDR2 reads FQNNGV. Trimming left V 1 base short and J 7 bases short, with 5 bases between. The CDR3 has 13 amino acids. This CDR3 reads CASSLGGNSPLHF. CDR3 coding DNA: TGTGCCAGCAGCTTAGGGGGCAATTCACCCCTCCACTTT.

This clone was seen a few times. The rearrangement links TRBV21-1 to TRBJ2-1; TRBD2 is the table's D call, not checked against the DNA. TRBV21-1 is a known pseudogene. The CDR3 contains 17 residues. The CDR3 loop is CASSKGPTSSSYNEQFF. The CDR3 nucleotides are TGTGCCAGCAGCAAAGGACCCACTAGCTCCTCCTACAATGAGCAGTTCTTC.

In regard to this clone: The sample contains more than one DNA sequence encoding this CDR3. V gene TRBV15 combines with J gene TRBJ2-7, with no clear D. Trimming pared 0 bases from V and 1 base from J, leaving 4 bases between. CDR3 size: 13 residues. Germline CDR1 and CDR2: LNHNV and YYDKDF (reference sequence). The CDR3 here is CATSRDKSYEQYF. CDR3 DNA sequence: TGTGCCACCAGCAGAGACAAATCCTACGAGCAGTACTTC.

The chain recombines TRBV5-1 with TRBJ2-1, with 10 bases that match TRBD1. The length of the CDR3 is 16 residues. V lost 4 bases to trimming and J lost 7 bases; unmatched junction nucleotides: 11. The germline gives CDR1 SGHRS, CDR2 YFSETQ. CDR3 region: CASSQTTGGSLNEQFF. The CDR3 bases are TGCGCCAGCAGCCAGACGACAGGGGGCTCCCTAAATGAGCAGTTCTTC.

This clone has only a few counts. The rearrangement links TRBV6-6 to TRBJ2-7; D gene unclear. The CDR3 consists of 12 residues. Germline-derived CDR1 and CDR2 are MNHNY and SVGAGI (reference sequence). The ends were cut back, 0 bases at V and 1 base at J, with 1 base in the middle. The CDR3 is CASSYSSYEQYF. The CDR3 coding sequence is TGTGCCAGCAGTTACTCGTCCTACGAGCAGTACTTC.

This clone was seen a handful of times. The chain carries TRBV12-2 and TRBJ2-4. TRBV12-2 corresponds to a pseudogene. The CDR3 covers 15 residues. The CDR3 DNA reads TGTGCAAGTCGCACCTGGACGGTGGACAAAAACATTCAGTACTTC. Its translation: CASRTWTVDKNIQYF.

The genes are TRBV4-3 and TRBJ2-5; D may correspond to TRBD1 or TRBD2 (7 bases each). The CDR3 runs to 19 residues. From germline, CDR1 is LGHNA and CDR2 YSLEER. V lost 3 bases to trimming and J lost 11 bases, with 34 bases between them. The CDR3 nucleotides are TGCGCCAGCAGCCATTCCTGGTTTAGTTGGGGACAGCCCCGGGGGGAGCAGTACTTC. This translates into CASSHSWFSWGQPRGEQYF.

The gene calls are TRBV6-6 and TRBJ2-2, with 7 bases aligning to TRBD2. The trim removed 6 bases at V and 1 base at J, leaving 2 bases unmatched. The CDR3 consists of 14 residues. The V gene's germline CDR1 is MNHNY and CDR2 SVGAGI (reference sequence). The CDR3 loop is CASSPSGNTGELFF. CDR3 bases: TGTGCCAGCAGCCCTAGCGGGAACACCGGGGAGCTGTTTTTT.

This clone was picked up a small number of times. The chain combines TRBV19 with TRBJ2-1; D is ambiguous. The germline V gene has CDR1 LNHDA and CDR2 SQIVND (reference sequence). V was pared by 5 bases and J by 0 bases, with 8 bases between. This CDR3 region has 14 residues. Written as DNA, the CDR3 is TGTGCCAGTAGTTATTCAATCTCCTACAATGAGCAGTTCTTC. Encoded protein: CASSYSISYNEQFF.

This clone was seen a handful of times. The gene calls are TRBV28 and TRBJ2-3; the D is unclear. The CDR3 is made up of 15 amino acids. Trimming left V 7 bases short and J 0 bases short, with 14 bases between. The V gene's germline CDR1 is MDHEN and CDR2 SYDVKM. DNA of the CDR3: TGTGCCAGCAACCCTCCCAGCTTGAGCACAGATACGCAGTATTTT. Protein sequence: CASNPPSLSTDTQYF.

The V call is TRBV11-2, the J call TRBJ1-4, with 10 positions matching TRBD1. The germline V gene encodes CDR1 SGHAT and CDR2 FQNNGV. Trimming cost V 4 bases and J 5 bases; bases outside gene matches: 10. This CDR3 has 17 residues. CDR3 residues: CASSYRGTGALNEKLFF. CDR3 bases: TGTGCCAGCAGCTATAGGGGGACAGGGGCCCTAAATGAAAAACTGTTTTTT.

The chain carries TRBV9 and TRBJ1-1, with D uncertain. From germline, CDR1 is SGDLS and CDR2 YYNGEE. This CDR3 spans 15 amino acids. The V end lost 0 bases, the J end lost 3 bases, and 12 bases lay between the germline ends. In DNA, the CDR3 is TGTGCCAGCAGCGTAGGACCGGAGTTGGACACTGAAGCTTTCTTT. This translates into CASSVGPELDTEAFF.

V and J are TRBV5-1 and TRBJ2-1, with D maybe TRBD2 (6 bases). The CDR3 covers 13 residues. Germline V gene sequence: CDR1 SGHRS, CDR2 YFSETQ. Trimming shortened V by 0 bases and J by 9 bases, and 10 bases separated the two germline ends. The CDR3 DNA sequence: TGCGCCAGCAGCTTGGTGGTCGGGGGTGAGCAGTTCTTC. Translation: CASSLVVGGEQFF. Drawing the rest from reference TRBV5-1 and TRBJ2-1, the complete variable domain is KAGVTQTPRYLIKTRGQQVTLSCSPISGHRSVSWYQQTPGQGLQFLFEYFSETQRNKGNFPGRFSGRQFSNSRSEMNVSTLELGDSALYLCASSLVVGGEQFFGPGTRLTVL.

V gene TRBV7-6 combines with J gene TRBJ2-7, with a possible D match to TRBD1 (6 bases). Trimming removed 2 bases from V and 2 bases from J, with 13 bases in between. Germline values: CDR1 SGHVS, CDR2 FNYEAQ. The CDR3 contains 15 residues. CDR3: CASSLHADRPYEQYF. The CDR3 bases are TGTGCCAGCAGCTTACATGCGGACAGACCCTACGAGCAGTACTTC.

The V gene is TRBV7-2, the J gene TRBJ2-3, with D unclear. Germline V lookup: CDR1 SGHTA, CDR2 FQGNSA. Between the trimmed V and J ends, which lost 0 bases and 2 bases, there was a span of 6 bases. This CDR3 contains 14 residues. CDR3 protein: CASSLARDTDTQYF. The CDR3 coding sequence is TGTGCCAGCAGCTTAGCTCGCGACACAGATACGCAGTATTTT. The full variable domain, completed using reference TRBV7-2 and TRBJ2-3, is GAGVSQSPSNKVTEKGKDVELRCDPISGHTALYWYRQSLGQGLEFLIYFQGNSAPDKSGLPSDRFSAERTGGSVSTLTIQRTQQEDSAVYLCASSLARDTDTQYFGPGTRLTVL.

The rearrangement joins TRBV9 to TRBJ2-1; D is possibly TRBD2 (5 bases). Germline V gene data show CDR1 as SGDLS and CDR2 as YYNGEE. Deletions cut 4 bases from V and 6 bases from J, with 20 bases between. This CDR3 comprises 16 residues. DNA of the CDR3: TGTGCCAGCAGCCAAACCCTGACGGGGTACCCCAATGAGCAGTTCTTC. Its translation is CASSQTLTGYPNEQFF.

The J gene is TRBJ2-5, the V gene TRBV5-1, with D perhaps TRBD1 (6 bases). The J call could be wrong; TRBJ2-7 is a better fit for the DNA end. CDR3 length: 13 residues. The germline V gene encodes CDR1 SGHRS and CDR2 YFSETQ. The CDR3 loop reads CASSAGTYYEQYF. CDR3 in DNA: TGCGCCAGCAGCGCCGGGACATACTACGAGCAGTACTTC.

This clone was seen more than once but under ten times. The V gene is TRBV7-9, the J gene TRBJ2-5; D unresolved. This CDR3 comprises 15 residues. Germline-derived CDR1 and CDR2 are SEHNR and FQNEAQ (reference sequence). The V end lost 0 bases, the J end lost 0 bases, and 8 bases lay between the germline ends. The chain's CDR3 is CASSLAAVYQETQYF. CDR3 nucleotides: TGTGCCAGCAGCTTAGCGGCGGTTTACCAAGAGACCCAGTACTTC.

This clone was observed a few times. This chain connects TRBV28 to TRBJ2-5, with TRBD2 as a possible D gene (6 bases). The better agreement between TRBJ2-7 and the DNA end casts doubt on the J call. CDR1 MDHEN and CDR2 SYDVKM come from the germline V gene. The CDR3 contains 13 residues. In DNA form, the CDR3 reads TGTGCCAGCAGTCCTGGGACTCGCTACGAGCAGTACTTC. Its translation: CASSPGTRYEQYF.

This clone was observed a handful of times. A much larger clone lies one base from this, so it may be a read error. This rearrangement joins TRBV4-2 to TRBJ1-6; no reliable D call. The CDR3 spans 13 residues. The germline V gene encodes CDR1 LGHNA and CDR2 YNFKEQ. V was clipped by 0 bases and J by 7 bases, with 4 bases between them. This chain's CDR3 is CASSQDANSPLHF. In DNA, the CDR3 is TGTGCCAGCAGCCAAGATGCAAATTCACCCCTCCACTTT.

This clone is categorized as medium-sized. The chain employs TRBV28 and TRBJ1-1; D call uncertain. Trimming shortened V by 8 bases and J by 2 bases, and 9 bases separated the two germline ends. The germline V gene encodes CDR1 MDHEN and CDR2 SYDVKM. CDR3 length equals 12 residues. The CDR3 protein is CASGEPNTEAFF. Written as DNA, the CDR3 is TGTGCCAGCGGTGAGCCCAACACTGAAGCTTTCTTT.

The genes are TRBV7-9 and TRBJ1-2; tentative D call: TRBD1 (5 bases). Germline V gene data show CDR1 as SEHNR and CDR2 as FQNEAQ (reference sequence). The CDR3 extends over 12 amino acids. Trimming left V 5 bases short and J 7 bases short, with 11 bases between. The CDR3 loop is CASSRPQVGYTF. CDR3 bases: TGTGCCAGCAGCCGCCCACAGGTTGGCTACACCTTC.

This clone was detected only a few times. V usage is TRBV7-2 and J usage is TRBJ1-2; D might be TRBD1 (5 bases). Germline CDR1 reads SGHTA; CDR2 reads FQGNSA. This CDR3 comprises 15 residues. V lost 1 base, J lost 3 bases, and 12 bases lay in between. The CDR3 DNA sequence: TGTGCCAGCAGCTTAGGGCTCAGGGCAGACTATGGCTACACCTTC. Amino acids: CASSLGLRADYGYTF.

The rearrangement joins TRBV28 to TRBJ1-3; TRBD1 might be the D (5 bases). The V gene lost 3 bases and the J gene lost 4 bases, with 16 bases spanning the gap. The germline CDR1 and CDR2 sequences are MDHEN and SYDVKM. CDR3 length: 16 residues. The CDR3 region has the DNA TGTGCCAGCAGTTTCACTCAGGGTTATTACGGAAACACCATATATTTT. Translation gives CASSFTQGYYGNTIYF.

Only one count was recorded for this clone. V usage is TRBV9 and J usage is TRBJ2-6, with D perhaps matching TRBD1 (5 bases). Germline lookup yields CDR1 SGDLS and CDR2 YYNGEE. This CDR3 spans 16 amino acids. V was trimmed by 3 bases and J by 4 bases, leaving 14 bases between them. The CDR3 loop is CASSAQQAAGANVLTF. In DNA form, the CDR3 reads TGTGCCAGCAGCGCACAACAGGCCGCCGGGGCCAACGTCCTGACTTTC.

This sequence joins TRBV5-4 and TRBJ2-7; 7 positions match TRBD2. The junction had 7 bases not matched to a gene; V was cut back by 4 bases and J by 3 bases. The CDR3 has 14 amino acids. The V gene's germline CDR1 is SGHNT and CDR2 YYREEE (reference sequence). The CDR3 DNA is TGTGCCAGCAGCCCGAGCGGGACCTACTACGAGCAGTACTTC. Its translation: CASSPSGTYYEQYF.

The chain links TRBV15 to TRBJ2-5; D is tentatively TRBD1 or TRBD2 (5 bases each). The CDR3 is 15 amino acids. The germline V gene has CDR1 LNHNV and CDR2 YYDKDF (reference sequence). V dropped 0 bases and J dropped 5 bases, with 13 bases sitting between them. In DNA form, the CDR3 reads TGTGCCACCAGCAGAGATGTGAGGGGTTGGGAGACCCAGTACTTC. This sequence encodes CATSRDVRGWETQYF.

The chain carries TRBV5-4 and TRBJ2-7, with 7 bases identical to TRBD2. This CDR3 contains 14 residues. CDR1 and CDR2 (germline): SGHNT, YYREEE (reference sequence). Unmatched junction bases numbered 4, after V lost 4 bases and J lost 0 bases. Written as DNA, the CDR3 is TGTGCCAGCAGCGCCGGGACTAACTCCTACGAGCAGTACTTC. Its protein is CASSAGTNSYEQYF.

The V gene is TRBV4-3, the J gene TRBJ1-5, with D hard to call. Trimming removed 0 bases at V and 6 bases at J, with 15 bases between. The length of the CDR3 is 16 residues. Germline values: CDR1 LGHNA, CDR2 YSLEER. CDR3 in DNA: TGCGCCAGCAGCCAAGATCTGGGCGGAGGCGGTCAGCCCCAGCATTTT. It translates to CASSQDLGGGGQPQHF.